This record looks at one T cell receptor beta chain sequence and its context. What antigen it recognizes has not been identified. Nothing much larger sits one base from this clone, and base qualities are not available. The sample is drawn from a study of identical twins (TCRdb year 2016). Concerning the study at large: TCR alpha and beta repertoires from monozygotic twins, unrelated adults of various ages and cord blood were deep-sequenced to test whether fetal clonotypes persist. To rule out contamination, replicate twin experiments were performed at different times with different library preparation protocols. What the study reported, not specific to this receptor: Out-of-frame TCR alpha sequences shared between twins showed an excess of low generation-probability sequences compared with coincidental sharing between unrelated individuals. Recombination models systematically underestimated out-of-frame TCR alpha sharing in monozygotic twins but agreed with sharing between unrelated individuals. A weaker excess of twin sharing was found in beta out-of-frame sequences because the signal-to-noise ratio was lowered by fewer shared sequences. Because the same donors could not be followed over many years, the conclusions relied on cross-sectional statistical analysis. Abundant cord blood beta clonotypes carried fewer insertions; young adult naive repertoires showed a weaker similar trend, while memory repertoires showed none. Zero-insertion analyses could be partly confounded by invariant T cells such as MAIT and iNKT, although diverse VJ usage argued against such confounding for most clonotypes.

Libraries were constructed by 5' RACE. The listed sequencing device is Illumina HiSeq 2000. Template switching introduced a universal primer binding site; the final cDNA contained a unique molecular identifier, enabling accurate counting of TCR cDNA molecules. Specific primers in the conserved constant-segment region were used to synthesize first-strand cDNA for TCR alpha and beta chains. Each cDNA library was double barcoded, with a SMART-Mk sample barcode plus Illumina barcodes, to control for contamination. Two successive PCR steps introduced TruSeq adapter sequences along with Illumina sample barcodes. The Illumina HiSeq platform was used with custom primers to sequence TCR alpha and beta cDNA libraries. Per the authors' processing: Raw reads were processed with MiGEC to extract unique molecular identifiers, and MiXCR was used to determine CDR3 positions. For each individual, recombination models were inferred using an EM algorithm with the repgenHMM and IGoR tools. The analysis of shared clonotypes was done with the tcR package in R, with sharing normalized by the product of cloneset sizes. Out-of-frame nonproductive sequences were analyzed to study raw recombination free of thymic and clonal selection effects. In-frame beta chains were kept once TCRdb had trimmed the public reads at Q25 with fastp and called clones with MiXCR. Every entry covers one CDR3 protein and lists the most common genes and DNA from its rows. The V and J calls shown here were made by TCRdb, not taken from the authors' results. The sample yields about 720,000 distinct CDR3 sequences; 15% to 20% were counted once. The ten largest clones take up about an eighth of the sample.

All donors were healthy Caucasians. The twin cohort consisted of three pairs of female monozygotic twins, all aged roughly 18 to 29 years. Peripheral blood mononuclear cells were used as the source from which RNA for TCR libraries was isolated. In addition, the sample was reused for a study of T cells expressing NK-cell markers. Reported in the second study: Three sorted T-cell subsets (CD3+CD56+NKG2C+, CD3+CD56+NKG2C- and CD3+CD56-NKG2C+) from roughly eight donors had their TCR beta-chain repertoires profiled. Among the eight sequenced donors, only one was HCMV-seronegative, while the other seven were HCMV-seropositive. In several experiments an anti-gammadeltaTCR antibody was added to restrict sorting to alphabetaTCR-expressing T cells. In several donors, the dominant CD3+CD56+NKG2C+ clonotypes were found to rank among the top 10 CD8+ clonotypes and to make up roughly 1.0-7.0% of CD8+ T cells. Those dominant clonotypes were again the most abundant among CD3+CD56-NKG2C+ cells in a few donors, at roughly 25-65%. It remained unclear whether the expanded NKG2C-expressing T cell clones were specific for HCMV antigens. The study sequenced eight donors, all healthy volunteers chosen at random: three men and five women. HCMV serostatus was determined by detecting HCMV-specific IgG in serum with a commercial ELISA kit. For over five donors, bulk peripheral blood T-cell repertoires were also sequenced from unsorted PBMC. MIGEC was used to demultiplex reads and group the reads by UMI, and MiTCR was used to assemble and quantify clonotypes. To remove erroneous sequences, TCR cDNA sequences were retained only when supported by two or more reads. The tcR package was used for downstream repertoire analysis, and clonotypes were matched across fractions by CDR3 nucleotide sequence plus V segment. VDJmatch was used to annotate antigen specificity against VDJdb, with one amino acid substitution allowed in CDR3.

The receptor was isolated from a woman under 30 in good health. Sequenced sample: PBMCs.

The DNA reads TGTGCCAGCCAGACAGGGGTGTATGGCTACACCTTC. This yields the protein CASQTGVYGYTF. The chain is assembled from TRBV19 and TRBJ1-2, and 8 bases in between align with TRBD1. The CDR3 measures 12 amino acids from cysteine to phenylalanine. The sequence is cut down to CDR3 DNA, 36 bases in frame from base 1. For this chain, trimming is 9 bases at the V end and 5 bases at the J end, and the number of junction bases without a gene match is 5. Taken from the germline V gene (reference sequence), the CDR1 and CDR2 loops are LNHDA and SQIVND.